The TCR beta chain under discussion was sequenced for a study of T cells in Graves' hyperthyroidism and ophthalmopathy. Study as a whole: The blood sample was taken at first diagnosis, before treatment began.

CDR1 is MDHEN and CDR2 is SYDVKM in the germline V gene. The CDR3 sequence is 13 residues long. After removal of 1 base from V and 11 bases from J, the junction contained 5 bases not matched to a gene. RNA transcripts provided the source from which TCR beta CDR3 regions were amplified. HTBI primers were employed in a first-round RT-PCR of the TCR CDR3. TCRdb processed the multiplex PCR reads anew with MiXCR; each CDR3 protein has one entry. The repertoire holds 300,000 to 350,000 distinct CDR3 sequences, with around 16% as singletons. Many counts were recorded for this clonotype. This TCR was recovered from a man aged 30 to 39 with Graves' hyperthyroidism. J is TRBJ2-5 and V is TRBV28, with 9 bases identical to TRBD2. The sample comprised blood. CDR3 protein: CASSLLEREAQYF. CDR3 bases: TGTGCCAGCAGTTTATTGGAGCGGGAGGCACAGTACTTC.